The clone carrying this T cell receptor beta chain was picked up many times. Amplification of TCR beta CDR3 regions used RNA as the template. Initially, a first-round RT-PCR of the TCR CDR3 employed the HTBI primer set. One entry per CDR3 protein results from TCRdb running MiXCR on the multiplex PCR reads. The sample has 550,000 to 600,000 distinct CDR3 sequences; just over 45% are singletons. Germline loops: CDR1 SGHDT, CDR2 YYEEEE. The CDR3 contains 14 residues. The trim removed 4 bases at V and 5 bases at J, leaving 8 bases unmatched. The record originates from a study of T cells in Graves' hyperthyroidism and ophthalmopathy.

The chain couples TRBV5-6 to TRBJ2-7, with 8 bases lining up with TRBD1. Material: peripheral blood or thyroid tissue (not recorded which). The receptor comes from an adult woman with Graves' disease, either hyperthyroidism or ophthalmopathy (not recorded which). The CDR3 sequence is CASSLWTGWDEQYF. The CDR3 bases are TGTGCCAGCAGCCTCTGGACAGGGTGGGACGAGCAGTACTTC.